These 28 T cell receptor beta chains were all obtained from the same sample, sequenced in a study of T-cell reconstitution after alpha-beta-depleted transplantation in children. The library targeted TCRbeta and was prepared with unique molecular identifiers. MiXCR was run by TCRdb on the PCR reads, yielding one entry per CDR3 protein. The data hold hundreds of thousands of distinct CDR3 sequences, with about 9.5% observed a single time. Here the sequenced sample was PBMCs from the stem cell graft donor, taken from the stem cell graft. The receptors derive from a human donor who donated a stem cell graft to a child with acute lymphoblastic leukemia.

There are many counts of this clonotype. The V and J genes are TRBV5-1 and TRBJ1-3, with unresolved D. CDR3 length equals 15 residues. From germline, CDR1 is SGHRS and CDR2 YFSETQ. Trimming shortened V by 5 bases and J by 0 bases, and 12 bases separated the two germline ends. CDR3 DNA sequence: TGCGCCAGCAGTGCACAGAAGTCCTCTGGAAACACCATATATTTT. This gives the protein CASSAQKSSGNTIYF.

The table lists this clonotype with many counts. The V gene is TRBV29-1, the J gene TRBJ2-7, with D maybe TRBD1 (6 bases). The CDR3 has 13 residues. CDR1 is SQVTM and CDR2 is ANQGSEA in the germline V gene. V was trimmed by 4 bases and J by 5 bases, leaving 15 bases between them. In nucleotides, the CDR3 is TGCAGCGTTGTTGTGGGGGCAAAGGACGAGCAGTACTTC. Translation: CSVVVGAKDEQYF.

In its sample, this clonotype was seen many times. This chain uses TRBV4-2 with TRBJ2-2; D is unresolved. Germline V gene sequence: CDR1 LGHNA, CDR2 YNFKEQ. The CDR3 loop spans 12 amino acids. The V gene lost 1 base and the J gene lost 9 bases, with 6 bases spanning the gap. The CDR3 coding sequence is TGTGCCAGCAGCCAAGGAAGCCGGGAGCTGTTTTTT. Its translation: CASSQGSRELFF.

In this sample, this clonotype turned up many times. The chain carries TRBV5-1 and TRBJ2-1; the D is unclear. CDR1 is SGHRS, CDR2 YFSETQ, per germline. The CDR3 is made up of 13 amino acids. Trimming took off 0 bases at V and 5 bases at J, with 6 bases between the two ends. The CDR3 sequence is CASSLEANNEQFF. CDR3 DNA: TGCGCCAGCAGCTTGGAAGCTAACAATGAGCAGTTCTTC.

This clonotype has ten or more counts. This CDR3 is CSVSTSNKNIQYF. The CDR3 DNA follows: TGCAGTGTGTCGACTAGCAACAAAAACATTCAGTACTTC. The rearrangement links TRBV20-1 to TRBJ2-4, with TRBD2 identical over 7 bases. CDR1 is DFQATT, CDR2 SNEGSKA, per germline (reference sequence). The trim removed 7 bases at V and 3 bases at J, leaving 6 bases unmatched. The CDR3 spans 13 residues.

This clonotype was observed many times. The chain combines TRBV6-2 or TRBV6-3 with TRBJ2-7; D is undetermined. CDR3 length equals 14 residues. The V end was cut by 2 bases, the J end by 6 bases, with 14 bases between. Germline V gives CDR1 MNHEY, CDR2 SVGEGT. CDR3 sequence reads: CASSYAVATSEQYF. The CDR3 DNA reads TGTGCCAGCAGTTACGCGGTGGCTACCTCCGAGCAGTACTTC.

V usage is TRBV29-1 and J usage is TRBJ2-5; the D is unclear. The V gene lost 6 bases and the J gene lost 5 bases, with 7 bases spanning the gap. Germline assignment: CDR1 SQVTM and CDR2 ANQGSEA. The CDR3 consists of 10 residues. The CDR3 nucleotides are TGCAGCGTCTCGCGGGAGACCCAGTACTTC. Amino acids: CSVSRETQYF.

This clonotype was picked up many times. The J gene is TRBJ1-3, the V gene TRBV20-1; no reliable D call. Germline CDR1 and CDR2: DFQATT and SNEGSKA (reference sequence). The V and J ends lost 0 bases and 4 bases respectively, with 13 bases between them. The CDR3 covers 15 residues. As DNA, the CDR3 is TGCAGTGCTAGAGATCGTAAGGGTGTAGGAAACACCATATATTTT. Protein: CSARDRKGVGNTIYF.

In its sample, this clonotype was seen a few times. The chain has TRBV20-1 and TRBJ1-2; a possible D gene is TRBD1 (6 bases). Germline lookup yields CDR1 DFQATT and CDR2 SNEGSKA (reference sequence). The CDR3 contains 13 residues. V was cut by 6 bases and J by 7 bases, with 18 bases left in between. Here the CDR3 reads CSAGTWGRGGYTF. CDR3 bases: TGCAGTGCCGGGACATGGGGGCGCGGTGGCTACACCTTC.

Ten or more counts support this clonotype. The V call is TRBV5-5, the J call TRBJ1-5; D unclear. Trimming took off 0 bases at V and 4 bases at J, with 5 bases between the two ends. CDR3 size: 13 residues. Germline CDR1 reads SGHKS; CDR2 reads YYEKEE (reference sequence). The CDR3 spells CASSLDGNQPQHF. The CDR3 region has the DNA TGTGCCAGCAGCTTGGACGGGAATCAGCCCCAGCATTTT.

This clonotype was seen at least ten times. The chain joins TRBV11-3 to TRBJ2-7, with D uncertain. The CDR3 is made up of 12 amino acids. CDR1 and CDR2 from the germline V gene are SGHNT and YENEEA. V gave up 2 bases and J gave up 5 bases, with 7 bases separating them. CDR3 in amino acids: CASSLNGDEQYF. The CDR3 coding sequence is TGTGCCAGCAGCTTAAATGGAGACGAGCAGTACTTC.

This clonotype occurred a few times. The DNA for the CDR3 is TGTGCCAGCAGTGTAAGCAGGGCATCCTACGAGCAGTACTTC. It codes for CASSVSRASYEQYF. The J gene is TRBJ2-7, the V gene TRBV25-1; a weak D match, TRBD1 (5 bases). Trimming removed 4 bases from V and 1 base from J, with 11 bases in between. Germline loops: CDR1 MGHDK, CDR2 SYGVNS. This CDR3 comprises 14 residues.

J is TRBJ2-7 and V is TRBV5-1; TRBD2 agrees at 8 bases. The trim removed 4 bases at V and 4 bases at J, leaving 16 bases unmatched. CDR1 SGHRS and CDR2 YFSETQ come from the germline V gene. The CDR3 length is 17 residues. The CDR3 loop is CASSPPGGQGSTYEQYF. CDR3 DNA sequence: TGCGCCAGCAGCCCCCCGGGGGGGCAGGGAAGTACTTACGAGCAGTACTTC.

A few counts support this clonotype. This chain connects TRBV20-1 to TRBJ2-1; 14 bases line up with TRBD2. There are 18 residues in the CDR3. Trimming at V came to 3 bases and at J to 9 bases, leaving 16 bases not matched to a gene. The V gene's germline CDR1 is DFQATT and CDR2 SNEGSKA (reference sequence). The CDR3 region is CSARGLAGALSGFFEQFF. For the CDR3, the DNA is TGCAGTGCTAGGGGACTAGCGGGGGCTTTGTCGGGGTTTTTTGAGCAGTTCTTC.

This clonotype was seen many times. The chain uses TRBV5-4 and TRBJ1-1; D unclear. Trimming cost V 5 bases and J 1 base, with 12 bases left between them. The CDR3 has 14 residues. CDR1 is SGHNT, CDR2 YYREEE, per germline (reference sequence). In nucleotides, the CDR3 is TGTGCCAGCAGTCGACGGGTTGCGAACACTGAAGCTTTCTTT. Protein: CASSRRVANTEAFF.

This chain joins TRBV7-6 and TRBJ1-1; D possibly corresponds to TRBD1 (6 bases). Germline V gene sequence: CDR1 SGHVS, CDR2 FNYEAQ. The CDR3 sequence is 20 residues long. Trimming stripped 3 bases from V and 6 bases from J, with 32 bases between. CDR3 sequence reads: CASSLARGRKRWETVAEAFF. CDR3 coding DNA: TGTGCCAGCAGCTTGGCCCGGGGGCGCAAGCGGTGGGAGACGGTAGCTGAAGCTTTCTTT.

The gene calls are TRBV27 and TRBJ1-1, with D possibly TRBD1 on 5 matching bases. The CDR3 has 16 residues. Per germline, CDR1 MNHEY and CDR2 SMNVEV (reference sequence). The V end was cut by 3 bases, the J end by 3 bases, with 17 bases between. The CDR3 bases are TGTGCCAGCAGTTTCGCGAAGGGGAAGTCGGACACTGAAGCTTTCTTT. Protein: CASSFAKGKSDTEAFF.

This sequence joins TRBV12-3 or TRBV12-4 and TRBJ1-2; D is undetermined. CDR3 size: 14 residues. Trimming cost V 5 bases and J 2 bases, with 12 bases left between them. The CDR3 spells CASSLKDGNYGYTF. The CDR3 nucleotides are TGTGCCAGCAGTCTAAAGGACGGGAACTATGGCTACACCTTC.

J is TRBJ2-3 and V is TRBV5-1, with no clear D. The germline CDR1 and CDR2 sequences are SGHRS and YFSETQ. The V end was cut by 5 bases, the J end by 2 bases, with 6 bases between. This CDR3 is 12 amino acids long. The CDR3 DNA sequence: TGCGCCAGCAGGGGTCCCACAGATACGCAGTATTTT. Amino acids: CASRGPTDTQYF.

This clonotype was picked up a small number of times. The chain has TRBV18 and TRBJ2-3; no reliable D call. Trimming took off 0 bases at V and 0 bases at J, with 7 bases between the two ends. The CDR3 extends over 15 amino acids. Germline V gene sequence: CDR1 KGHSH, CDR2 LQKENI. The CDR3 protein is CASSPPLTSTDTQYF. CDR3 in DNA: TGTGCCAGCTCACCACCTCTTACGAGCACAGATACGCAGTATTTT.

This clonotype was detected only a few times. The chain employs TRBV5-1 and TRBJ1-6; D is possibly TRBD1 (6 bases). The CDR3 consists of 16 residues. The V and J ends lost 1 base and 7 bases respectively, with 15 bases between them. Germline V gene sequence: CDR1 SGHRS, CDR2 YFSETQ. CDR3 amino acids: CASSLNGGQYNSPLHF. The CDR3 DNA sequence: TGCGCCAGCAGCTTGAATGGTGGACAGTACAATTCACCCCTCCACTTT.

Many counts were recorded for this clonotype. The V and J genes are TRBV7-9 and TRBJ1-2; D is possibly TRBD1 (5 bases). Germline CDR1 reads SEHNR; CDR2 reads FQNEAQ (reference sequence). The V end was cut by 5 bases, the J end by 4 bases, with 14 bases between. The CDR3 is 14 residues long. The CDR3 region is CASSVRGARYGYTF. The CDR3, as DNA: TGTGCCAGCAGCGTAAGGGGTGCGCGCTATGGCTACACCTTC.

This clonotype was recorded many times. J is TRBJ2-1 and V is TRBV29-1; D gene ambiguous. Germline assignment: CDR1 SQVTM and CDR2 ANQGSEA. V was shortened by 4 bases and J by 6 bases, with 16 bases between the two germline ends. The CDR3 covers 14 residues. The DNA for the CDR3 is TGCAGCGTTGGTTTGGGTTCGGTCCGCAATGAGCAGTTCTTC. This translates into CSVGLGSVRNEQFF.

This clonotype was counted many times. The V gene is TRBV6-4, the J gene TRBJ2-3; 14 bases agree with TRBD2. This CDR3 region has 15 residues. V was clipped by 5 bases and J by 4 bases; unmatched bases: 2. From germline, CDR1 is MRHNA and CDR2 SNTAGT. The CDR3 DNA sequence: TGTGCCAGCAGTCGGACTAGCGGGGGGTCAGATACGCAGTATTTT. Amino acids: CASSRTSGGSDTQYF.

The sample holds a few counts of this clonotype. This chain connects TRBV3-1 to TRBJ1-2, with a tentative D call TRBD1 (6 bases). Trimming removed 5 bases at V and 2 bases at J, with 12 bases between. CDR3 length equals 14 residues. CDR1 is LGHDT and CDR2 is YNNKEL in the germline V gene (reference sequence). The CDR3 DNA follows: TGTGCCAGCAGCGAAGGACAGATCAACTATGGCTACACCTTC. Protein sequence: CASSEGQINYGYTF.

This clonotype was seen at least ten times. This chain joins TRBV7-8 and TRBJ1-4, with D unclear. Trimming removed 6 bases at V and 8 bases at J, with 16 bases between. The CDR3 runs 14 residues. Germline V gene lookup returns CDR1 SGHVS and CDR2 FQNEAQ. The CDR3 DNA reads TGTGCCAGCAGTCGCGCAAAAGGGAAGGAAAAACTGTTTTTT. Protein product: CASSRAKGKEKLFF.

Only a few counts were recorded for this clonotype. The V gene is TRBV3-1, the J gene TRBJ2-2; the D gene is possibly TRBD1 (6 bases). The CDR3 loop spans 14 amino acids. Per the germline V gene, CDR1 is LGHDT and CDR2 is YNNKEL (reference sequence). The V end was cut by 1 base, the J end by 6 bases, with 9 bases between. The DNA for the CDR3 is TGTGCCAGCAGCCAAGGCTCAGGGGCCGGGGAGCTGTTTTTT. Residues: CASSQGSGAGELFF.

The chain uses TRBV4-2 and TRBJ2-7, with D maybe TRBD1 (5 bases). The CDR3 loop spans 19 amino acids. Trimming cost V 0 bases and J 0 bases, with 21 bases left between them. From germline, CDR1 is LGHNA and CDR2 YNFKEQ. CDR3 sequence (DNA): TGTGCCAGCAGCCAAGATCCGGGTCGGTCTTGGGGCGACTCCTACGAGCAGTACTTC. It yields the protein CASSQDPGRSWGDSYEQYF.